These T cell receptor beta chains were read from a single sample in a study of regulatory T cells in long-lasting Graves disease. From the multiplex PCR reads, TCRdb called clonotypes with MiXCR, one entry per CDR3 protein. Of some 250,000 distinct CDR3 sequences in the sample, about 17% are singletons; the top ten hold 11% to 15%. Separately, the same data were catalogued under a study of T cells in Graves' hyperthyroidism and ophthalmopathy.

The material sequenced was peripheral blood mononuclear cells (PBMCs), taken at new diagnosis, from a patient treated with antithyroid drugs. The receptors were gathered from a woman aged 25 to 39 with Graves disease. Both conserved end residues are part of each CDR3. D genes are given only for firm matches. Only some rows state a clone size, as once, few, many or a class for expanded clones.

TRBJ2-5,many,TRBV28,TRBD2,CASSLSVAGAWETQYF,TGTGCCAGCAGTTTATCGGTAGCGGGGGCTTGGGAGACCCAGTACTTC
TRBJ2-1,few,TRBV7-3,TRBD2,CASSHGGDNEQFF,TGTGCCAGCAGCCACGGGGGGGACAATGAGCAGTTCTTC
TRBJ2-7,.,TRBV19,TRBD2,CASSPAGGHRYEQYF,TGTGCCAGTAGCCCTGCGGGGGGACACCGATACGAGCAGTACTTC
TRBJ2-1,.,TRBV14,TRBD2,CASSPRTSGGEDEQFF,TGTGCCAGCAGCCCACGGACTAGCGGGGGGGAGGATGAGCAGTTCTTC
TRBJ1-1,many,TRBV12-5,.,CASGGQSTEAFF,TGTGCTAGTGGAGGGCAGAGCACTGAAGCTTTCTTT
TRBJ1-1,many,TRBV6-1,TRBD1,CASSDRGTTEAFF,TGTGCCAGCAGTGACAGGGGGACCACTGAAGCTTTCTTT
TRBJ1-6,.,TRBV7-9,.,CASSLGRKNSPLHF,TGTGCCAGCAGCTTAGGGCGCAAAAATTCACCCCTCCACTTT
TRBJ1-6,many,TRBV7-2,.,CASSLGGFYNSPLHF,TGTGCCAGCAGCTTAGGAGGTTTCTATAATTCACCCCTCCACTTT
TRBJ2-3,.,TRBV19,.,CASSTRQEADTQYF,TGTGCCAGTAGTACAAGACAGGAGGCAGATACGCAGTATTTT
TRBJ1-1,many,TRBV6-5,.,CASSYGRLNTEAFF,TGTGCCAGCAGTTACGGCAGGCTGAACACTGAAGCTTTCTTT
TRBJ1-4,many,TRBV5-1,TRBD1,CASSRDRDEKLFF,TGCGCCAGCAGCAGGGACAGGGATGAAAAACTGTTTTTT
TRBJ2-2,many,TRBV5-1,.,CASRRTTATGELFF,TGCGCCAGCAGGCGCACGACAGCAACCGGGGAGCTGTTTTTT
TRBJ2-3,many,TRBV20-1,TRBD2,CSARLASGGHLDTQYF,TGCAGTGCTAGATTGGCTAGCGGGGGCCACCTAGATACGCAGTATTTT
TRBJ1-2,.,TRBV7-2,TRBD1,CASSTPGQFYGYTF,TGTGCCAGCAGCACTCCGGGACAGTTCTATGGCTACACCTTC
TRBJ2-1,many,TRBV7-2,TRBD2,CASSSFGGTIYNEQFF,TGTGCCAGCAGCTCTTTCGGCGGGACTATTTACAATGAGCAGTTCTTC
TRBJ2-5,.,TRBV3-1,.,CASSRAGEQTQYF,TGTGCCAGCAGCCGGGCCGGGGAGCAGACCCAGTACTTC
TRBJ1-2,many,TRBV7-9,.,CASSFEGDYGYTF,TGTGCCAGCAGCTTCGAGGGAGACTATGGCTACACCTTC
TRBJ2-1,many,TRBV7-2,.,CASSLSGGSYNEQFF,TGTGCCAGCAGCTTATCGGGGGGCTCTTACAATGAGCAGTTCTTC
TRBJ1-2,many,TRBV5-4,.,CASSLVEGDGYTF,TGTGCCAGCAGCTTGGTTGAGGGGGATGGCTACACCTTC
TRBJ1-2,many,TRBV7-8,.,CASIGLTNYGYTF,TGTGCCAGCATAGGTCTTACAAACTATGGCTACACCTTC
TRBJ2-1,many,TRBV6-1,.,CASSEDSGSYNEQFF,TGTGCCAGCAGTGAGGATAGCGGCTCCTACAATGAGCAGTTCTTC
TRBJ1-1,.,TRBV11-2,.,CASSLGLLQGEAFF,TGTGCCAGCAGCTTAGGGCTTTTACAGGGAGAAGCTTTCTTT
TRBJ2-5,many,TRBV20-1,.,CSAPTGGTETQYF,TGCAGTGCTCCGACTGGGGGGACGGAGACCCAGTACTTC
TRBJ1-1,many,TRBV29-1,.,CSVVGFTNTEAFF,TGCAGCGTTGTCGGGTTTACGAACACTGAAGCTTTCTTT
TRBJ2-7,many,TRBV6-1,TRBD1,CASSRTGTGPYEQYF,TGTGCCAGCAGTAGAACCGGGACAGGACCCTACGAGCAGTACTTC
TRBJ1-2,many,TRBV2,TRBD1,CASSERDRGFRYGYTF,TGTGCCAGCAGTGAACGGGACAGGGGATTCCGGTATGGCTACACCTTC
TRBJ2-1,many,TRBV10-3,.,CAISESSRSLALNNEQFF,TGTGCCATCAGTGAGTCTTCAAGAAGCCTAGCGCTGAACAATGAGCAGTTCTTC
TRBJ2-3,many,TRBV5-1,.,CASKLRGTDTQYF,TGCGCCAGCAAATTAAGAGGCACAGATACGCAGTATTTT